These T cell receptor beta chains were read from a single sample in a study of blood T cell repertoires in COVID-19. Sequencing was performed with immunoSEQ multiplex PCR; in TCRdb, only in-frame clones are kept and a portion is missing. The sample lists about 300,000 clones; more than 75% were seen once. Input material: peripheral blood. Receptor source: a man in his 70s with acute or convalescent COVID-19. Both conserved end residues are part of each CDR3. A D gene is named only where the DNA matches it firmly. Expanded clones are given a class, and other clones once, few, many or no size at all.

-	TRBV11-2	-	TRBJ2-3	CASSPQLSTDTQYF	TGTGCCAGCAGCCCGCAACTGAGCACAGATACGCAGTATTTT
-	TRBV19	-	TRBJ1-2	CASSSGGLSGSTF	TGTGCCAGTAGCTCAGGCGGGTTAAGCGGATCTACCTTC
-	TRBV6-2/TRBV6-3	TRBD2	TRBJ2-2	CASSYSIASGSSRTGELFF	TGTGCCAGCAGTTACTCGATTGCTAGCGGGAGTTCAAGGACCGGGGAGCTGTTTTTT
-	TRBV5-4	TRBD1	TRBJ2-6	CASRNRTGGGANVLTF	TGTGCCAGCAGGAACCGGACAGGGGGCGGGGCCAACGTCCTGACTTTC
-	TRBV6-4	-	TRBJ2-1	CASSDGGAPHNEQFF	TGTGCCAGCAGTGACGGGGGGGCCCCACACAATGAGCAGTTCTTC
-	TRBV7-6	TRBD2	TRBJ2-1	CASSFAGDNEQFF	TGTGCCAGCAGCTTTGCGGGAGATAATGAGCAGTTCTTC
-	TRBV7-9	TRBD2	TRBJ2-1	CASSLEGLAGDEQFF	TGTGCCAGCAGCTTAGAGGGACTAGCGGGAGATGAGCAGTTCTTC
-	TRBV6-2/TRBV6-3	-	TRBJ1-1	CASSLRTANTEAFF	TGTGCCAGCAGTTTACGGACAGCGAACACTGAAGCTTTCTTT
-	TRBV6-2/TRBV6-3	TRBD1	TRBJ1-5	CASSRTGQSNQPQHF	TGTGCCAGCAGTCGAACGGGACAGAGCAATCAGCCCCAGCATTTT
once	TRBV19	TRBD1	TRBJ1-5	CASSIGTGARQPQHF	TGTGCCAGTAGTATCGGGACAGGGGCACGCCAGCCCCAGCATTTT
-	TRBV5-1	TRBD1	TRBJ1-1	CASSLAGTGASFF	TGCGCCAGCAGCTTGGCGGGGACAGGGGCATCTTTCTTT
-	TRBV5-4	TRBD2	TRBJ2-7	CASSLPSGVHEQYF	TGTGCCAGCAGCTTGCCTAGCGGGGTCCACGAGCAGTACTTC
few	TRBV7-6	TRBD2	TRBJ2-3	CASSLAGGDPDTQYF	TGTGCCAGCAGCTTAGCTGGGGGGGACCCAGATACGCAGTATTTT
-	TRBV18	-	TRBJ1-6	CASSLQGIRYNSPLHF	TGTGCCAGCTCACTACAGGGAATCCGCTATAATTCACCCCTCCACTTT
few	TRBV18	-	TRBJ2-3	CASSPRGMDTQYF	TGTGCCAGCTCTCCAAGGGGGATGGATACGCAGTATTTT
-	TRBV9	TRBD1	TRBJ1-2	CASSVRPTGVDGYTF	TGTGCCAGCAGCGTACGTCCAACAGGGGTCGATGGCTACACCTTC
-	TRBV6-5	TRBD2	TRBJ2-7	CASSSNREGVKRYF	TGTGCCAGCAGTTCTAACCGGGAGGGCGTTAAGCGGTACTTC
-	TRBV4-3	-	TRBJ2-2	CASSQDPTTGELFF	TGCGCCAGCAGCCAAGATCCGACAACCGGGGAGCTGTTTTTT
-	TRBV7-9	-	TRBJ1-5	CASSQGIINQPQHF	TGTGCCAGCAGTCAGGGGATAATCAATCAGCCCCAGCATTTT
-	TRBV5-4	-	TRBJ1-2	CATEGRNYGYTF	TGTGCTACGGAGGGCAGAAACTATGGCTACACCTTC
-	TRBV5-1	-	TRBJ2-3	CASSLDGQITDTQYF	TGCGCCAGCAGCTTGGATGGACAGATCACAGATACGCAGTATTTT
-	TRBV5-4	TRBD1	TRBJ2-7	CASSLTGGYEQYF	TGTGCCAGCAGCTTGACAGGGGGCTACGAGCAGTACTTC
-	TRBV7-2	TRBD1	TRBJ1-2	CASSLVPPSRTGDGSYTF	TGTGCCAGCAGCTTAGTGCCCCCGTCCAGGACAGGGGATGGTAGCTACACCTTC
-	TRBV9	TRBD1	TRBJ2-1	CASSPQGAWEQFF	TGTGCCAGCAGCCCTCAGGGGGCCTGGGAGCAGTTCTTC
-	TRBV25-1	TRBD1	TRBJ2-7	CASSDLGTAYSYEQYF	TGTGCCAGCAGTGATCTCGGGACAGCTTACTCCTACGAGCAGTACTTC
-	TRBV4-3	TRBD1	TRBJ1-2	CASSQDLGQGVSYTF	TGCGCCAGCAGCCAAGATCTGGGCCAGGGGGTGAGCTACACCTTC
-	TRBV6-2/TRBV6-3	-	TRBJ2-2	CASSYNPPGGGGELFF	TGTGCCAGCAGTTACAATCCCCCGGGGGGCGGCGGGGAGCTGTTTTTT
-	TRBV18	-	TRBJ1-4	CASSPRGAMNEKLFF	TGTGCCAGCTCACCTCGGGGGGCCATGAATGAAAAACTGTTTTTT
-	TRBV5-1	TRBD2	TRBJ2-5	CASSLAGGSQETQYF	TGCGCCAGCAGCTTGGCGGGGGGGAGTCAAGAGACCCAGTACTTC
few	TRBV18	-	TRBJ2-1	CASSLRRGTNNEQFF	TGTGCCAGCTCCCTCCGAAGGGGCACCAACAATGAGCAGTTCTTC
-	TRBV7-9	-	TRBJ2-2	CASSWGVDTGELFF	TGTGCCAGCAGCTGGGGGGTGGACACCGGGGAGCTGTTTTTT
-	TRBV10-3	-	TRBJ2-7	CAINSRDTEQYF	TGTGCCATCAACTCCCGGGACACCGAGCAGTACTTC
-	TRBV9	-	TRBJ2-3	CASSVTSGAGVTDTQYF	TGTGCCAGCAGCGTTACTTCAGGGGCGGGGGTGACAGATACGCAGTATTTT
-	TRBV5-6	-	TRBJ1-3	CASSSLGQGNTIYF	TGTGCCAGCAGCTCCCTAGGACAAGGAAACACCATATATTTT
-	TRBV9	-	TRBJ1-1	CASSAQPGNTEAFF	TGTGCCAGCAGCGCACAACCGGGGAACACTGAAGCTTTCTTT
-	TRBV6-6	-	TRBJ1-2	CASSYRDQGSGGYTF	TGTGCCAGCAGTTACAGGGACCAGGGGTCGGGTGGCTACACCTTC
-	TRBV6-1	TRBD1	TRBJ1-5	CASSEAYRGSNQPQHF	TGTGCCAGCAGTGAAGCGTACAGGGGGAGCAATCAGCCCCAGCATTTT
-	TRBV28	-	TRBJ1-5	CASSLTQGNQPQHF	TGTGCCAGCAGTTTGACACAGGGTAATCAGCCCCAGCATTTT
-	TRBV5-1	-	TRBJ2-7	CASSLNQDSYEQYF	TGCGCCAGCAGCTTGAATCAGGACTCCTACGAGCAGTACTTC
-	TRBV28	TRBD1	TRBJ1-2	CASSRDSYGYTF	TGTGCCAGCAGCCGGGACAGCTATGGCTACACCTTC
-	TRBV28	TRBD1	TRBJ1-2	CASKSGGGAKDGYTF	TGTGCCAGCAAATCAGGAGGGGGCGCGAAGGATGGCTACACCTTC
-	TRBV28	-	TRBJ2-2	CASSLGGSANTGELFF	TGTGCCAGCAGTTTAGGAGGGAGCGCCAACACCGGGGAGCTGTTTTTT
-	TRBV25-1	-	TRBJ1-4	CASSAQGGYEKLFF	TGTGCCAGCAGTGCACAGGGCGGTTATGAAAAACTGTTTTTT
-	TRBV18	-	TRBJ2-6	CASSPLQTHSGANVLTF	TGTGCCAGCTCACCACTACAGACCCACTCTGGGGCCAACGTCCTGACTTTC
-	TRBV2	-	TRBJ2-7	CASSVTSLYEQYF	TGTGCCAGCAGTGTGACTAGTTTATACGAGCAGTACTTC
-	TRBV6-6	TRBD2	TRBJ2-7	CASSYGAGGSYEQYF	TGTGCCAGCAGTTACGGTGCGGGAGGCTCCTACGAGCAGTACTTC
-	TRBV6-1	TRBD2	TRBJ2-7	CASSEKGLARIRLSSYEQYF	TGTGCCAGCAGTGAAAAGGGACTAGCTCGAATTCGACTTAGCTCCTACGAGCAGTACTTC
once	TRBV24-1	TRBD1	TRBJ2-1	CATTGTGNEQFF	TGTGCCACAACCGGGACAGGGAATGAGCAGTTCTTC
few	TRBV7-2	TRBD1	TRBJ1-6	CASSLRRTGIFYNSPLHF	TGTGCCAGCAGCTTAAGACGGACAGGGATTTTCTATAATTCACCCCTCCACTTT
-	TRBV4-3	-	TRBJ2-2	CASSLGGRYTGELFF	TGCGCCAGCAGCCTGGGGGGTCGGTACACCGGGGAGCTGTTTTTT
few	TRBV2	-	TRBJ1-5	CASGRFTNQPQHF	TGTGCCAGCGGGAGATTTACCAATCAGCCCCAGCATTTT
few	TRBV7-9	TRBD1	TRBJ2-7	CASSTGGTGQYEQYF	TGTGCCAGCAGCACCGGGGGGACAGGGCAGTACGAGCAGTACTTC
-	TRBV19	-	TRBJ2-2	CARNGGDTGELFF	TGTGCCCGCAACGGAGGGGACACCGGGGAGCTGTTTTTT
-	TRBV9	-	TRBJ1-1	CASSPTGSNTEAFF	TGTGCCAGCAGTCCCACAGGCTCGAACACTGAAGCTTTCTTT